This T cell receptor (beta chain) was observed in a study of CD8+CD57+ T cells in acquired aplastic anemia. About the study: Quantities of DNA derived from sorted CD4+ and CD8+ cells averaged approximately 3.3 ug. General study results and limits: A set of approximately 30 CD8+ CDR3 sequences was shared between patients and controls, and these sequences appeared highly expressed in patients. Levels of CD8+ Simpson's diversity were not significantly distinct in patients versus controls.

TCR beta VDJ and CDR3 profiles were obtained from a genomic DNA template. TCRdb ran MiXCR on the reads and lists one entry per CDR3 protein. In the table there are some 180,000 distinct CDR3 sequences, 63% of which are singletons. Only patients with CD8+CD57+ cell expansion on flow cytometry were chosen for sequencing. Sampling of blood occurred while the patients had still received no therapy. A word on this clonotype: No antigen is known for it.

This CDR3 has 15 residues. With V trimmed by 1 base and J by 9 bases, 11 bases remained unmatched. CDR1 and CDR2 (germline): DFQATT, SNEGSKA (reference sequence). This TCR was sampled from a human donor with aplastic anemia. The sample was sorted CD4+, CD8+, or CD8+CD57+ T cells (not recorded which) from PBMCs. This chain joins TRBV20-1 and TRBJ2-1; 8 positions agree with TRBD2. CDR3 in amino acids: CSARAPSERGTEQFF. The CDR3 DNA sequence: TGCAGTGCTAGAGCCCCCTCAGAGCGGGGGACTGAGCAGTTCTTC.